This TCR beta chain was profiled in a study of blood T cell repertoires in COVID-19. Study-wide context: The United States, Italy and Spain supplied acute and convalescent COVID-19 samples. From T cells, B-cell-depleted T cells, or PBMCs came the material, which was cDNA or gDNA.

Germline assignment: CDR1 MDHEN and CDR2 SYDVKM. The CDR3 loop spans 14 amino acids. V lost 3 bases, J lost 2 bases, and 10 bases lay in between. Authors' methods: How many nucleated cells were present was estimated from reference gene primer amplification. Using immunoSEQ multiplex PCR, the repertoire was profiled, and TCRdb retains in-frame clones only, with some absent. From that table come the V and J calls and clone size; the DNA was used to work out D and trimming. The table records about 440,000 clones, roughly 89% of them present only once. The sequence was obtained from a woman under 40 with acute or convalescent COVID-19. The source material was peripheral blood. The chain carries TRBV28 and TRBJ2-5, with D tentatively TRBD2 (6 bases). The CDR3 spells CASSLGGNQETQYF. Written as DNA, the CDR3 is TGTGCCAGCAGTTTGGGGGGTAATCAAGAGACCCAGTACTTC.